This T cell receptor (beta chain) was retrieved from a study of blood T cell repertoires in COVID-19. Background on the study: Italy, Spain and the United States were the sources of the convalescent and acute COVID-19 samples. The cDNA or gDNA used as material had been derived from T cells, B-cell-depleted T cells, or PBMCs.

The table came from immunoSEQ multiplex PCR; TCRdb's copy has only in-frame clones and leaves some out. Among 350,000 to 400,000 clones, about 90% were seen once, and the ten largest hold under 4%. This CDR3 spans 14 amino acids. V was clipped by 0 bases and J by 4 bases; unmatched bases: 2. Germline V gene data show CDR1 as SGHRS and CDR2 as YFSETQ. The clonotype was recovered from a woman aged 25 to 39 with COVID-19, enrolled during active disease. The sequenced sample consisted of peripheral blood. The chain uses TRBV5-1 and TRBJ1-2, with TRBD1 matching over 8 bases. This CDR3 reads CASSLGRGLYGYTF. DNA of the CDR3: TGCGCCAGCAGCTTGGGCAGGGGGCTCTATGGCTACACCTTC. Drawing the rest from reference TRBV5-1 and TRBJ1-2, the complete variable domain is KAGVTQTPRYLIKTRGQQVTLSCSPISGHRSVSWYQQTPGQGLQFLFEYFSETQRNKGNFPGRFSGRQFSNSRSEMNVSTLELGDSALYLCASSLGRGLYGYTFGSGTRLTVV.